The 14 T cell receptor beta chains below come from one sample, sequenced in a study of long-term antiretroviral therapy in people with HIV. Survey level was the resolution at which the v3.0 immunoSEQ assay ran. Some clones are missing from TCRdb's copy, which holds only in-frame ones; the method was immunoSEQ multiplex PCR. The sample shows around 25,000 clones, over 85% of them seen only once. Specimen: unsorted PBMCs, collected almost 5 years after starting antiretroviral therapy. Receptor source: a woman in her forties or fifties with HIV.

This chain joins TRBV9 and TRBJ2-3; a weak D match, TRBD2 (6 bases). CDR1 and CDR2 (germline): SGDLS, YYNGEE. With 6 bases removed from V and 2 bases from J, the gap between germline ends came to 16 bases. This CDR3 has 15 amino acids. CDR3 in DNA: TGTGCCAGCAACGGAAGACGGGGGACCACAGATACGCAGTATTTT. Translation gives CASNGRRGTTDTQYF.

In its sample, this clone was seen once. The chain combines TRBV5-1 with TRBJ2-5; TRBD1 matches at 9 bases. The V gene end was trimmed by 2 bases and the J gene end by 5 bases; junction bases not matched to a gene: 4. Per germline, CDR1 SGHRS and CDR2 YFSETQ. The CDR3 consists of 14 residues. The CDR3 coding sequence is TGCGCCAGCAGCTTCCGGGACAGGGATGAGACCCAGTACTTC. Translating gives CASSFRDRDETQYF.

The chain has TRBV2 and TRBJ2-2; the D gene is possibly TRBD1 (6 bases). Between the trimmed V and J ends, which lost 8 bases and 2 bases, there was a span of 12 bases. Germline values: CDR1 SNHLY, CDR2 FYNNEI. This CDR3 has 14 amino acids. The CDR3 spells CASHWGLNTGELFF. As DNA, the CDR3 is TGTGCCAGCCACTGGGGGCTTAACACCGGGGAGCTGTTTTTT. The full variable domain, in which reference TRBV2 and TRBJ2-2 provide the parts outside the CDR3, is EPEVTQTPSHQVTQMGQEVILRCVPISNHLYFYWYRQILGQKVEFLVSFYNNEISEKSEIFDDQFSVERPDGSNFTLKIRSTKLEDSAMYFCASHWGLNTGELFFGEGSRLTVL.

V usage is TRBV4-3 and J usage is TRBJ2-5, with D tentatively TRBD2 (6 bases). The CDR3 has 15 residues. The V end lost 3 bases, the J end lost 3 bases, and 14 bases lay between the germline ends. Germline CDR1 and CDR2: LGHNA and YSLEER. In DNA, the CDR3 is TGCGCCAGCAGCCAGCGGGACTCTTATAAAGAGACCCAGTACTTC. Translation gives CASSQRDSYKETQYF.

This clone was counted between two and nine times. The CDR3 here is CAISESIGSEQYF. In DNA form, the CDR3 reads TGTGCCATCAGTGAGTCGATTGGGAGCGAGCAGTACTTC. J is TRBJ2-7 and V is TRBV10-3, with a possible D match to TRBD2 (5 bases). The germline V and J ends were trimmed by 0 bases and 6 bases, with 9 bases remaining between them. The germline gives CDR1 ENHRY, CDR2 SYGVKD. This CDR3 region has 13 residues.

The chain links TRBV29-1 to TRBJ1-2, with D perhaps matching TRBD1 (6 bases). The length of the CDR3 is 13 residues. Germline loops: CDR1 SQVTM, CDR2 ANQGSEA. V lost 7 bases and J lost 1, with 13 bases in between. The CDR3 nucleotides read TGCAGCGGCTTAGGGGGGGATAACTATGGCTACACCTTC. Translating gives CSGLGGDNYGYTF. The variable domain in full, with the rest retrieved from reference TRBV29-1 and TRBJ1-2, is SAVISQKPSRDICQRGTSLTIQCQVDSQVTMMFWYRQQPGQSLTLIATANQGSEATYESGFVIDKFPISRPNLTFSTLTVSNMSPEDSSIYLCSGLGGDNYGYTFGSGTRLTVV.

This chain links TRBV11-2 with TRBJ1-2; 9 bases are a match to TRBD1. V shed 2 bases and J 7 bases; nucleotides not matched to a gene: 5. Per the germline V gene, CDR1 is SGHAT and CDR2 is FQNNGV. CDR3 size: 14 residues. Here the CDR3 DNA reads TGTGCCAGCAGCTTATGGACAGGGGATCCTGGCTACACCTTC. Its translation: CASSLWTGDPGYTF.

The V call is TRBV2, the J call TRBJ2-7, with D perhaps TRBD1 (5 bases). CDR1 is SNHLY and CDR2 is FYNNEI in the germline V gene. CDR3 length: 12 amino acids. V was clipped by 7 bases and J by 3 bases, with 10 bases between them. CDR3 bases: TGTGCCAGCAATGGGGCGATCTACGAGCAGTACTTC. Translating gives CASNGAIYEQYF.

CDR3 DNA sequence: TGTGCCAGCAGCTTAGGGGCAGATACGCAGTATTTT. Translating it yields CASSLGADTQYF. The chain links TRBV7-9 to TRBJ2-3; no reliable D call. The germline V gene encodes CDR1 SEHNR and CDR2 FQNEAQ (reference sequence). V was cut by 1 base and J by 4 bases, with 3 bases left in between. CDR3 length equals 12 residues.

The genes are TRBV9 and TRBJ1-4; D uncertain. Germline V CDR1 and CDR2: SGDLS, YYNGEE. V lost 2 bases to trimming and J lost 2 bases, with 7 bases between them. This CDR3 contains 14 residues. CDR3 region: CASSVSSTNEKLFF. Here the CDR3 DNA reads TGTGCCAGCAGCGTCTCATCTACTAATGAAAAACTGTTTTTT.

This clone was observed once. This sequence joins TRBV7-6 and TRBJ2-5, with 8 bases lining up with TRBD2. CDR3 length: 19 residues. The V gene's germline CDR1 is SGHVS and CDR2 FNYEAQ. The ends lost 1 base at V and 5 bases at J; junction bases unmatched: 18. The CDR3 DNA is TGTGCCAGCAGCTTAGTGTTTCGGGGGGGAACTGCAGGGCGGGAGACCCAGTACTTC. It encodes CASSLVFRGGTAGRETQYF.

The chain couples TRBV5-6 to TRBJ1-2; TRBD1 matches at 8 bases. Germline CDR1 SGHDT, CDR2 YYEEEE. This CDR3 has 12 residues. V lost 4 bases to trimming and J lost 12 bases; unmatched junction nucleotides: 8. The DNA for the CDR3 is TGTGCCAGCAGCCTATATCAGGGGGCCCACACCTTC. The encoded protein is CASSLYQGAHTF.

For the CDR3, the DNA is TGTGCCAGCAGCTACAGGGAAGCTGGAAACACCATATATTTT. Its protein product is CASSYREAGNTIYF. This chain uses TRBV5-4 with TRBJ1-3; tentatively, D is TRBD1 (6 bases). This CDR3 spans 14 amino acids. Germline CDR1 SGHNT, CDR2 YYREEE (reference sequence). V was clipped by 3 bases and J by 2 bases, with 9 bases between them.

The chain employs TRBV15 and TRBJ2-2; 7 bases map to TRBD2. Germline V gene sequence: CDR1 LNHNV, CDR2 YYDKDF (reference sequence). Trimming cost V 6 bases and J 5 bases; bases outside gene matches: 6. The CDR3 has 14 amino acids. The CDR3 protein is CATSERDSTGELFF. The CDR3 DNA follows: TGTGCCACCAGTGAGCGGGATTCAACCGGGGAGCTGTTTTTT. Variable domain in full (rest from reference TRBV15 and TRBJ2-2): DAMVIQNPRYQVTQFGKPVTLSCSQTLNHNVMYWYQQKSSQAPKLLFHYYDKDFNNEADTPDNFQSRRPNTSFCFLDIRSPGLGDTAMYLCATSERDSTGELFFGEGSRLTVL.